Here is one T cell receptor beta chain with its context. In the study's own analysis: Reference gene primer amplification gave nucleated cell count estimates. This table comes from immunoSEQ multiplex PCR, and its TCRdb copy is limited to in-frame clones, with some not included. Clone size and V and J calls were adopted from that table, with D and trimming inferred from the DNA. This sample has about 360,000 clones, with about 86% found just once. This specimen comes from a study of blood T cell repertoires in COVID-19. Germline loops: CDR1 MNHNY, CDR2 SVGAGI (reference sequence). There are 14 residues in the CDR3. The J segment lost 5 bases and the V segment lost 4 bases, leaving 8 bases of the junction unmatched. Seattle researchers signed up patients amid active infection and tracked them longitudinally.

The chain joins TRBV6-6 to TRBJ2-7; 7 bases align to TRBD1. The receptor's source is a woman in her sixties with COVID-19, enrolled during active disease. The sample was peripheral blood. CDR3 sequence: CASSSLDRVNEQYF. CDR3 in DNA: TGTGCCAGCAGTTCCCTTGACAGGGTCAACGAGCAGTACTTC.